Listed below are T cell receptor beta chains from one sample, sequenced in a study of beta chain features in type 1 diabetes. Generated by immunoSEQ multiplex PCR, the TCRdb table keeps only in-frame clones and is missing some. The sample shows 130,000 or so clones, 15% to 20% of them seen only once. The sequenced sample was central memory CD4+ T cells from blood. The receptors stem from a man between 18 and 35 years old with type 1 diabetes. Each CDR3 is given with its conserved first and last residue. Each record gives: V gene, D gene, J gene, clone size, CDR3 protein, CDR3 DNA. D genes are given only for firm matches. Clone size is shown for a subset of rows, as once, few, many or a class of expanded clone.

v_call: TRBV2; d_call: .; j_call: TRBJ1-2; clone_size: .; cdr3_aa: CASSITPGVGYGYTF; cdr3_nt: TGTGCCAGCAGTATAACCCCAGGAGTTGGCTATGGCTACACCTTC
v_call: TRBV6-5; d_call: .; j_call: TRBJ2-3; clone_size: few; cdr3_aa: CASSYLPLEYTQYF; cdr3_nt: TGTGCCAGCAGTTACCTCCCGCTGGAATATACGCAGTATTTT
v_call: TRBV29-1; d_call: .; j_call: TRBJ1-6; clone_size: few; cdr3_aa: CSPVPSPLHF; cdr3_nt: TGCAGCCCTGTGCCCTCACCCCTCCACTTT
v_call: TRBV27; d_call: .; j_call: TRBJ2-7; clone_size: .; cdr3_aa: CASSLSGFSYEQYF; cdr3_nt: TGTGCCAGCAGTTTATCAGGGTTCTCCTACGAGCAGTACTTC
v_call: TRBV7-2; d_call: .; j_call: TRBJ2-7; clone_size: .; cdr3_aa: CASSFSGLGRGYEQYF; cdr3_nt: TGTGCCAGCAGCTTCTCTGGTCTGGGGAGAGGTTACGAGCAGTACTTC
v_call: TRBV6-5; d_call: TRBD1; j_call: TRBJ2-7; clone_size: .; cdr3_aa: CASTPGQGVSYEQYF; cdr3_nt: TGTGCCAGCACCCCGGGACAGGGGGTATCCTACGAGCAGTACTTC
v_call: TRBV2; d_call: .; j_call: TRBJ2-1; clone_size: few; cdr3_aa: CASSEAIPILVF; cdr3_nt: TGTGCCAGCAGTGAAGCGATACCAATCCTGGTCTTC
v_call: TRBV5-1; d_call: .; j_call: TRBJ1-2; clone_size: few; cdr3_aa: CASSFSAEINGYTF; cdr3_nt: TGCGCCAGCAGCTTTTCGGCAGAGATTAATGGCTACACCTTC
v_call: TRBV6-5; d_call: .; j_call: TRBJ1-3; clone_size: few; cdr3_aa: CASSYSGSSGNTIYF; cdr3_nt: TGTGCCAGCAGTTATAGCGGTAGCTCTGGAAACACCATATATTTT
v_call: TRBV18; d_call: .; j_call: TRBJ2-5; clone_size: few; cdr3_aa: CASSPQARETQYF; cdr3_nt: TGTGCCAGCTCACCACAAGCTCGCGAGACCCAGTACTTC
v_call: TRBV9; d_call: .; j_call: TRBJ2-2; clone_size: .; cdr3_aa: CASKGENTGELFF; cdr3_nt: TGTGCCAGCAAGGGCGAGAACACCGGGGAGCTGTTTTTT
v_call: TRBV6-5; d_call: TRBD2; j_call: TRBJ2-5; clone_size: .; cdr3_aa: CAAPGGGALPETQYF; cdr3_nt: TGTGCCGCCCCAGGCGGGGGGGCACTACCTGAGACCCAGTACTTC
v_call: TRBV6-5; d_call: TRBD1; j_call: TRBJ1-5; clone_size: few; cdr3_aa: CASSDTGDQPQHF; cdr3_nt: TGTGCCAGCAGTGACACAGGGGATCAGCCCCAGCATTTT
v_call: TRBV5-1; d_call: .; j_call: TRBJ2-3; clone_size: .; cdr3_aa: CASSSWSSGINTQYF; cdr3_nt: TGCGCCAGCAGCTCCTGGTCCTCGGGAATCAATACGCAGTATTTT
v_call: TRBV7-2; d_call: TRBD2; j_call: TRBJ2-3; clone_size: .; cdr3_aa: CASSLSGSGPGTDTQYF; cdr3_nt: TGTGCCAGCAGCCTAAGCGGGAGTGGTCCGGGGACAGATACGCAGTATTTT
v_call: TRBV30; d_call: TRBD2; j_call: TRBJ2-3; clone_size: .; cdr3_aa: CAWSGAGGWRNTQYF; cdr3_nt: TGTGCCTGGAGTGGGGCGGGAGGATGGAGAAATACGCAGTATTTT
v_call: TRBV18; d_call: TRBD1; j_call: TRBJ2-7; clone_size: .; cdr3_aa: CASSPDRASYEQYF; cdr3_nt: TGTGCCAGCTCGCCGGACAGGGCCTCCTACGAGCAGTACTTC
v_call: TRBV4-1; d_call: .; j_call: TRBJ2-7; clone_size: .; cdr3_aa: CASSQDSGAGSSSYEQYF; cdr3_nt: TGCGCCAGCAGCCAAGATTCTGGGGCGGGGTCGAGCTCCTACGAGCAGTACTTC
v_call: TRBV4-3; d_call: TRBD1; j_call: TRBJ1-5; clone_size: .; cdr3_aa: CASSLDRGSNQPQHF; cdr3_nt: TGCGCCAGCAGCCTTGACAGGGGCAGCAATCAGCCCCAGCATTTT
v_call: TRBV29-1; d_call: .; j_call: TRBJ1-2; clone_size: few; cdr3_aa: CSVIGTTNYGYTF; cdr3_nt: TGCAGCGTCATAGGCACTACTAACTATGGCTACACCTTC
v_call: TRBV5-1; d_call: .; j_call: TRBJ2-1; clone_size: many; cdr3_aa: CASRQTYNEQFF; cdr3_nt: TGCGCCAGCCGACAGACCTACAATGAGCAGTTCTTC
v_call: TRBV29-1; d_call: .; j_call: TRBJ2-7; clone_size: .; cdr3_aa: CSVERGYRDYSYEQYF; cdr3_nt: TGCAGCGTTGAAAGGGGGTACCGGGACTACTCCTACGAGCAGTACTTC
v_call: TRBV13; d_call: .; j_call: TRBJ2-1; clone_size: many; cdr3_aa: CASSLWDEQFF; cdr3_nt: TGTGCCAGCAGCCTCTGGGATGAGCAGTTCTTC
v_call: TRBV7-2; d_call: .; j_call: TRBJ2-3; clone_size: once; cdr3_aa: CASSTNSDTQYF; cdr3_nt: TGTGCCAGCAGCACCAATTCGGATACGCAGTATTTT
v_call: TRBV2; d_call: .; j_call: TRBJ2-3; clone_size: many; cdr3_aa: CASSESDTQYF; cdr3_nt: TGTGCCAGCAGTGAGTCAGATACGCAGTATTTT
v_call: TRBV7-8; d_call: .; j_call: TRBJ1-3; clone_size: .; cdr3_aa: CASSLRGSGNTIYF; cdr3_nt: TGTGCCAGCAGCTTGAGGGGGAGCGGAAACACCATATATTTT
v_call: TRBV29-1; d_call: TRBD1; j_call: TRBJ1-2; clone_size: .; cdr3_aa: CSVGQGMGYGYTF; cdr3_nt: TGCAGCGTTGGACAGGGGATGGGCTATGGCTACACCTTC
v_call: TRBV30; d_call: .; j_call: TRBJ1-1; clone_size: .; cdr3_aa: CAWSVLSGTEAFF; cdr3_nt: TGTGCCTGGAGTGTACTTTCTGGCACTGAAGCTTTCTTT
v_call: TRBV27; d_call: TRBD1; j_call: TRBJ2-7; clone_size: few; cdr3_aa: CASSFRTGPYEQYF; cdr3_nt: TGTGCCAGCAGTTTTCGGACAGGACCCTACGAGCAGTACTTC
v_call: TRBV11-1; d_call: TRBD2; j_call: TRBJ2-1; clone_size: .; cdr3_aa: CASSLRLALYNEQFF; cdr3_nt: TGTGCCAGCAGCTTAAGACTAGCCCTCTACAATGAGCAGTTCTTC
v_call: TRBV18; d_call: TRBD1; j_call: TRBJ1-1; clone_size: few; cdr3_aa: CASSDYQGATPNTEAFF; cdr3_nt: TGTGCCAGCTCAGACTACCAGGGGGCAACACCGAACACTGAAGCTTTCTTT
v_call: TRBV29-1; d_call: .; j_call: TRBJ2-6; clone_size: .; cdr3_aa: CSVTTDSGANVLTF; cdr3_nt: TGCAGCGTTACCACGGACTCTGGGGCCAACGTCCTGACTTTC
v_call: TRBV30; d_call: .; j_call: TRBJ2-7; clone_size: few; cdr3_aa: CAWSWGGEQYF; cdr3_nt: TGTGCCTGGAGCTGGGGAGGCGAGCAGTACTTC
v_call: TRBV6-1; d_call: .; j_call: TRBJ2-3; clone_size: .; cdr3_aa: CASSETRGATDTQYF; cdr3_nt: TGTGCCAGCAGTGAAACGAGGGGCGCCACAGATACGCAGTATTTT
v_call: TRBV6-5; d_call: TRBD1; j_call: TRBJ2-7; clone_size: few; cdr3_aa: CASYRTGIYEQYF; cdr3_nt: TGTGCCAGCTACCGGACAGGGATCTACGAGCAGTACTTC
v_call: TRBV10-3; d_call: .; j_call: TRBJ1-1; clone_size: few; cdr3_aa: CATRLTGNTEAFF; cdr3_nt: TGTGCCACCCGACTTACAGGGAACACTGAAGCTTTCTTT
v_call: TRBV18; d_call: .; j_call: TRBJ2-3; clone_size: few; cdr3_aa: CASSPPTLLGADTQYF; cdr3_nt: TGTGCCAGCTCACCACCGACCCTCCTTGGCGCAGATACGCAGTATTTT
v_call: TRBV18; d_call: .; j_call: TRBJ2-7; clone_size: few; cdr3_aa: CASSPQGGSYEQYF; cdr3_nt: TGTGCCAGCTCACCGCAGGGGGGCTCCTACGAGCAGTACTTC
v_call: TRBV5-4; d_call: .; j_call: TRBJ1-6; clone_size: .; cdr3_aa: CASSPSRSGRPSPLHF; cdr3_nt: TGTGCCAGCAGCCCGAGCAGGTCAGGGCGGCCTTCACCCCTCCACTTT
v_call: TRBV30; d_call: .; j_call: TRBJ1-5; clone_size: few; cdr3_aa: CAWSPNWRQPQHF; cdr3_nt: TGTGCCTGGAGTCCCAACTGGCGTCAGCCCCAGCATTTT
v_call: TRBV29-1; d_call: .; j_call: TRBJ1-1; clone_size: .; cdr3_aa: CSVVEDMNTEAFF; cdr3_nt: TGCAGCGTTGTGGAGGACATGAACACTGAAGCTTTCTTT
v_call: TRBV30; d_call: TRBD1; j_call: TRBJ2-5; clone_size: few; cdr3_aa: CAWMARGQRETQYF; cdr3_nt: TGTGCCTGGATGGCCAGGGGGCAGCGGGAGACCCAGTACTTC
v_call: TRBV13; d_call: TRBD1; j_call: TRBJ1-2; clone_size: .; cdr3_aa: CASSARDRGEYGYTF; cdr3_nt: TGTGCCAGCAGCGCAAGGGACAGGGGGGAGTATGGCTACACCTTC
v_call: TRBV18; d_call: .; j_call: TRBJ2-2; clone_size: .; cdr3_aa: CASSSRHYRVTGELFF; cdr3_nt: TGTGCCAGCTCATCTCGGCACTACCGAGTCACCGGGGAGCTGTTTTTT
v_call: TRBV21-1; d_call: .; j_call: TRBJ1-1; clone_size: few; cdr3_aa: CASSKTEAFF; cdr3_nt: TGTGCCAGCAGCAAGACTGAAGCTTTCTTT
v_call: TRBV29-1; d_call: .; j_call: TRBJ1-2; clone_size: few; cdr3_aa: CSVEVGREASSF; cdr3_nt: TGCAGCGTTGAAGTAGGCAGGGAGGCATCCTCCTTC
v_call: TRBV6-5; d_call: .; j_call: TRBJ1-2; clone_size: .; cdr3_aa: CASSYPQGGKTGYTF; cdr3_nt: TGTGCCAGCAGTTACCCTCAGGGAGGGAAGACTGGCTACACCTTC
v_call: TRBV7-9; d_call: TRBD2; j_call: TRBJ2-1; clone_size: .; cdr3_aa: CASSFLWRAGTYNEQFF; cdr3_nt: TGTGCCAGCAGCTTCTTGTGGCGAGCGGGGACCTACAATGAGCAGTTCTTC
v_call: TRBV29-1; d_call: .; j_call: TRBJ2-5; clone_size: .; cdr3_aa: CSALNSGQGGGETQYF; cdr3_nt: .
v_call: TRBV6-5; d_call: TRBD1; j_call: TRBJ2-7; clone_size: .; cdr3_aa: CASRSSGQGHEQYF; cdr3_nt: TGTGCCAGCAGATCTAGCGGACAGGGGCACGAGCAGTACTTC
v_call: TRBV28; d_call: .; j_call: TRBJ1-2; clone_size: .; cdr3_aa: CASSWTRGRGSSF; cdr3_nt: TGTGCCAGCAGTTGGACTCGCGGCAGGGGAAGCTCCTTC
v_call: TRBV28; d_call: TRBD2; j_call: TRBJ2-3; clone_size: many; cdr3_aa: CASTPGSGGFTDTQYF; cdr3_nt: TGTGCCAGCACCCCGGGTAGCGGGGGATTTACAGATACGCAGTATTTT
v_call: TRBV11-2; d_call: TRBD2; j_call: TRBJ2-1; clone_size: few; cdr3_aa: CASSLDQGGSSSYNEQFF; cdr3_nt: TGTGCCAGCAGCTTAGATCAGGGCGGGAGCAGCTCCTACAATGAGCAGTTCTTC
v_call: TRBV30; d_call: .; j_call: TRBJ1-6; clone_size: few; cdr3_aa: CAWSQGLNSPLHF; cdr3_nt: TGTGCCTGGAGTCAGGGCCTTAATTCACCCCTCCACTTT
v_call: TRBV5-1; d_call: .; j_call: TRBJ2-3; clone_size: .; cdr3_aa: CASSLVGSKDTQYF; cdr3_nt: TGCGCCAGCAGCTTGGTCGGGAGCAAGGATACGCAGTATTTT
v_call: TRBV10-3; d_call: .; j_call: TRBJ2-1; clone_size: few; cdr3_aa: CAISEPGTGKVSNEQFF; cdr3_nt: TGTGCCATCAGTGAACCCGGCACAGGGAAGGTGAGCAATGAGCAGTTCTTC
v_call: TRBV6-5; d_call: TRBD2; j_call: TRBJ2-1; clone_size: many; cdr3_aa: CATFGTSGYNEQFF; cdr3_nt: TGTGCCACCTTCGGGACTAGCGGCTACAATGAGCAGTTCTTC
v_call: TRBV11-2; d_call: .; j_call: TRBJ1-5; clone_size: few; cdr3_aa: CASSSQGINQPQHF; cdr3_nt: TGTGCCAGCAGCTCACAGGGCATCAATCAGCCCCAGCATTTT
v_call: TRBV11-3; d_call: .; j_call: TRBJ2-5; clone_size: .; cdr3_aa: CASSRTVQETQYF; cdr3_nt: TGTGCCAGCTCGCGGACAGTCCAAGAGACCCAGTACTTC
v_call: TRBV18; d_call: TRBD2; j_call: TRBJ2-5; clone_size: once; cdr3_aa: CASSPELAGAQETQYF; cdr3_nt: TGTGCCAGCTCACCGGAGCTAGCGGGAGCCCAAGAGACCCAGTACTTC